A selection of T cell receptor beta chains follows, all from one sample in a study of T cells after yellow fever vaccination. TCRdb itself ran the 5' RACE reads through MiXCR, one entry per CDR3 protein. The table has 550,000 to 750,000 distinct CDR3 sequences, 13% seen once. The source was PBMCs, collected on the day of the yellow fever booster vaccination. The origin of the receptors is a young man who received the YFV17D yellow fever vaccine. Both conserved end residues are part of each CDR3. A D gene is named only where the DNA matches it firmly. Clone size appears in some rows only: once, few, many, or a class for an expanded clone.

size	V	D	J	DNA	CDR3
.	TRBV19	.	TRBJ2-7	TGTGCCAGGCCGGAAATCTTCCCTCCCGGGGGTCCTTACCGCTACGAGCAGTACTTC	CARPEIFPPGGPYRYEQYF
few	TRBV14	TRBD2	TRBJ2-7	TGTGCCAGCAGCTATGGACTAGCCTCCTACGAGCAGTACTTC	CASSYGLASYEQYF
.	TRBV20-1	.	TRBJ2-3	TGCAGTGCTAGTGGGGCGGGATCTGCAGATACGCAGTATTTT	CSASGAGSADTQYF
many	TRBV5-5	.	TRBJ2-1	TGTGCCAGCAGCTTGGCCACGCTCTTAGGAGAGCAGTTCTTC	CASSLATLLGEQFF
.	TRBV28	TRBD2	TRBJ2-2	TGTGCCAGCTTGACGGGAGGGCCCGACACCGGGGAGCTGTTTTTT	CASLTGGPDTGELFF
.	TRBV6-2/TRBV6-3	TRBD2	TRBJ2-7	TGTGCCAGCAAGTATAGCGGGAGCTACGAGCAGTACTTC	CASKYSGSYEQYF
few	TRBV7-6	.	TRBJ2-7	TGTGCCAGCAGCTCATCGGGACTCACCTACGAGCAGTACTTC	CASSSSGLTYEQYF
.	TRBV20-1	TRBD2	TRBJ2-1	TGCAGTGCTCGAGAAGCGGGAGGAACGTACAATGAGCAGTTCTTC	CSAREAGGTYNEQFF
.	TRBV4-3	TRBD2	TRBJ2-1	TGCGCCAGCAGCCAAGTTGGACTAGCGGTGGTTAATGAGCAGTTCTTC	CASSQVGLAVVNEQFF
few	TRBV15	.	TRBJ2-1	TGTGCCACCGAGGAGTTCTCCTACAATGAGCAGTTCTTC	CATEEFSYNEQFF
few	TRBV5-4	TRBD1	TRBJ2-3	TGTGCCAGCAGCTGGGCCCGGGACAGGTTCACAGATACGCAGTATTTT	CASSWARDRFTDTQYF
few	TRBV2	TRBD1	TRBJ2-7	TGTGCCAGCAAGCCGGGACAGAGCTACGAGCAGTACTTC	CASKPGQSYEQYF
few	TRBV12-3/TRBV12-4	.	TRBJ2-5	TGTGCCAGCAGTTTCGCGCAGGGGGAGACCCAGTACTTC	CASSFAQGETQYF
.	TRBV11-2	.	TRBJ1-1	TGTGCCAGCACCCGTGGAGAAGCTTTCTTT	CASTRGEAFF
few	TRBV6-1	TRBD1	TRBJ1-5	TGTGCCAGCAGTGAAGACCAGGGGGCGTATCAGCCCCAGCATTTT	CASSEDQGAYQPQHF
.	TRBV12-3/TRBV12-4	.	TRBJ2-7	TGTGCCAGCAGTTTGGTTATGCGAAACGAGCAGTACTTC	CASSLVMRNEQYF
few	TRBV20-1	.	TRBJ1-5	TGCAGTCCTCATACGATGGAATTGAGCAATCAGCCCCAGCATTTT	CSPHTMELSNQPQHF
many	TRBV20-1	.	TRBJ2-4	TGCAGTGCCCGGGGAAAAAGTCTAGCCAAAAACATTCAGTACTTC	CSARGKSLAKNIQYF
.	TRBV7-2	.	TRBJ2-5	TGTGCCAGCAGCTACCAGGCCGGGGGAGAGACCCAGTACTTC	CASSYQAGGETQYF
few	TRBV20-1	TRBD2	TRBJ2-5	TGCAGTGCTCCAATAGCGGGAGGTTGGGAGACCCAGTACTTC	CSAPIAGGWETQYF
.	TRBV14	.	TRBJ2-1	TGTGCCAGCAGTCCCCAGGTAGGCTCCTACAATGAGCAGTTCTTC	CASSPQVGSYNEQFF
many	TRBV12-3/TRBV12-4	.	TRBJ1-6	TGTGCCAGCAGTTTCCAGGGTGCAGGGAATTCACCCCTCCACTTT	CASSFQGAGNSPLHF
.	TRBV4-2	.	TRBJ2-1	TGTGCCAGCAGCCAAGAAGGGCGAGACGAGCAGTTCTTC	CASSQEGRDEQFF